This T cell receptor (beta chain) was captured in a study of shared clonotypes between healthy human individuals (dated by TCRdb to about 2020). Regarding the research as a whole: A couple of women and a few men aged 18 to 49 years were included in the cohort. To estimate repertoire size and how much clonotypes are shared between individuals, the study performed deep sequencing of blood TCR repertoires from roughly five healthy adults. Different laboratories and diverse techniques were used to prepare libraries and sequence TCR repertoires, to increase sequencing depth and limit assay-specific biases. Per donor, leukapheresis produced somewhere between about 0.9 and 9 billion PBMCs. Points the paper makes about the study in general: Because the study included only a small number of donors, the genetic and exposure-history diversity represented was limited. Sampling was restricted to blood, and TCR repertoires in tissues likely differ from the TCR repertoires found in blood. Pairwise subsampling indicated that sequencing depth was expected to affect the degree of clonotype sharing among donors.

Using the deep immunoSEQ assay, multiplex PCR amplified TCR CDR3 regions from genomic DNA. Genomic DNA extracted from each cell subset was distributed evenly over all wells of several immunoSEQ 96-well plates, and each plate served as one replicate. For unsorted PBMC, around 290 ng of genomic DNA, equivalent to approximately 30,000 T cell genomes, went into each replicate PCR. Genomic DNA from unsorted PBMC was sequenced over ten immunoSEQ deep assay plates. Purified libraries were measured with a Qubit 3.0 fluorometer, size-checked on a Bioanalyzer 2100, and measured again with the KAPA Library Quantification kit. A separate single-read 150-cycle Illumina NextSeq 550 flow cell was used to sequence each immunoSEQ 96-well plate. As for the original processing: Because only junctional sequences without quality scores were contained in the immunoSEQ output, filtering matching that applied to full-length reads could not be performed. To assign V/J genes and CDR3, sequences were annotated against IMGT germline references using PyIR, a Python wrapper for IgBLAST v1.9. Any read was removed if the V/J assignment was weak (E-value above 1e-6), the CDR3 was missing, or the read contained stop codons, out-of-frame junctions, or ambiguous translated residues. A V3J clonotype was defined by an identical inferred V gene, J gene, and CDR3 amino acid sequence. The percentage overlap between two repertoires was calculated by dividing the number of shared unique clonotypes by the size of the smaller repertoire. Three approaches were used to assess repertoire richness: RTK rarefaction, the Chao1 estimator, and Recon v2.1 estimates of unobserved clonotypes. Held by TCRdb, this immuneACCESS table contains in-frame sequences only and omits some clones. Under half of the omission traces to an unresolved V gene where checked; the cause of the rest is unknown. The DNA gave D and trimming, while V, J and clone size come from that table. The sample contains 530,000 or so clones, nearly 80% of them found a single time. The ten largest clonotypes hold about an eighth of the sample.

This clone was counted only a few times. Its cognate antigen has yet to be identified. Qualities for individual bases were not recorded, and no much larger clone is one base off. The donors were healthy, HIV-negative adults who had no recently reported acute infections or vaccinations. All donors were Caucasian adults living in Nashville, Tennessee, USA. For unsorted samples, 90 million or so PBMCs were counted and genomic DNA was extracted with the QIAamp DNA Blood Mini kit. Blood was obtained by leukapheresis, after which PBMCs were separated by Ficoll-Histopaque density gradient centrifugation and cryopreserved in liquid nitrogen vapor phase. The CDR3 starts with the cysteine, ends with the phenylalanine, and has 12 residues. The entry retains the CDR3 DNA only, 36 bases that are in frame from base 1. CDR1 and CDR2, looked up from the germline V gene, are MGHDK and SYGVNS.

The chain links TRBV25-1 with TRBJ2-5, with 8 junctional bases fitting TRBD2. The DNA end favors TRBJ2-7, so the J call may be wrong. This receptor was taken from a woman aged 40 to 55 in good health. Some clones in this sample may be carry-over from other donors' samples. Specimen: PBMCs. The sequence in DNA is TGTGCCAGCAGTGCCGGGGGGGACGAGCAGTACTTC. It translates to CASSAGGDEQYF.